This T cell receptor beta chain was identified in a study of blood T cells in healthy people across ages. A J-beta primer mix and a sample-barcoded 5' primer were used in a second PCR of roughly 6 to 11 cycles. A single record per CDR3 protein comes from TCRdb applying MiXCR to the 5' RACE reads. The table includes around 1.1 million distinct CDR3 sequences, around two fifths detected once. Source material: blood. This TCR was recovered from a man younger than 35 in good health.

CDR3 bases: TGCGCCAGCAGTCAAAGCGGACGGTTGGGTCAGTTCTTC. This translates into CASSQSGRLGQFF. This chain connects TRBV4-3 to TRBJ2-1, with D perhaps TRBD2 (5 bases). The germline gives CDR1 LGHNA, CDR2 YSLEER. Trimming took 6 bases from V and 13 from J, leaving 19 bases between them. The CDR3 has 13 residues.